This T cell receptor (beta chain) was observed in a study of beta chain features in type 1 diabetes. The V and J ends lost 2 bases and 5 bases respectively, with 12 bases between them. From germline, CDR1 is SGHTA and CDR2 FQGNSA. The length of the CDR3 is 15 residues. Expressed TCRB transcripts were sequenced, since all the RNA that had been isolated was reverse transcribed. Generated by immunoSEQ multiplex PCR, the TCRdb table keeps only in-frame clones and is missing some. The data contain about 450,000 clones, 10% to 12% of them singletons. About this clone: Its antigen remains unidentified.

Overall study results and limits: Small HLA sub-analyses could not settle whether HLA shapes TCRB rearrangement. VDJ junctions sequenced from type 1 diabetes patients showed fewer insertions and more deletions. There was a moderate but significant shortening of TCRB CDR3s in all four CD4+ subsets of Type 1 diabetes patients. Possibly, sequencing cDNA over-represented cells that had high TCR expression levels.

This chain connects TRBV7-2 to TRBJ2-2; D assignment may be TRBD1 or TRBD2 (6 bases each). Sequencing was done on a sample of naive CD4+ T cells from blood. The source is a woman younger than 35 in good health. The CDR3 DNA follows: TGTGCCAGCAGCTTAACCGGGGGCGGGACCGGGGAGCTGTTTTTT. Residues: CASSLTGGGTGELFF. The full variable domain, in which reference TRBV7-2 and TRBJ2-2 provide the parts outside the CDR3, is GAGVSQSPSNKVTEKGKDVELRCDPISGHTALYWYRQSLGQGLEFLIYFQGNSAPDKSGLPSDRFSAERTGGSVSTLTIQRTQQEDSAVYLCASSLTGGGTGELFFGEGSRLTVL.